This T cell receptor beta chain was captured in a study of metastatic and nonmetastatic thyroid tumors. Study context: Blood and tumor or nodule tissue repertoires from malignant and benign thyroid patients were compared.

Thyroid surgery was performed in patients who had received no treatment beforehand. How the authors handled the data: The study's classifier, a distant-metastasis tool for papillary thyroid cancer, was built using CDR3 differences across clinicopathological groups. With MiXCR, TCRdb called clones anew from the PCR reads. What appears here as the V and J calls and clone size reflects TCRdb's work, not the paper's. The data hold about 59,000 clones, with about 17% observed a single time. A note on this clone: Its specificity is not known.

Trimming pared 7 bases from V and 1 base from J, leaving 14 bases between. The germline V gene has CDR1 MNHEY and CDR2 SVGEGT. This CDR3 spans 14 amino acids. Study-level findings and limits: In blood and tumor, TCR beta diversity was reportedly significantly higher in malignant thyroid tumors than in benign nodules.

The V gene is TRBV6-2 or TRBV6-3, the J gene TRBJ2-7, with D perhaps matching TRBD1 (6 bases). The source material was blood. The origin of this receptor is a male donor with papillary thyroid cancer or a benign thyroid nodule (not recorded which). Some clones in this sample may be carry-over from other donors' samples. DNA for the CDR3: TGTGCCAGCAATCTACAGGGAGAGTCCTACGAGCAGTACTTC. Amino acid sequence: CASNLQGESYEQYF.